The source of this T cell receptor (beta chain) is a study of beta chain features in type 1 diabetes. Study-level information: Across the samples, 100 million to 130 million sorted cells were examined in total. Findings of the study overall: Reduced insertions and increased deletions marked VDJ junctions in type 1 diabetes patients. TCRB CDR3s were moderately but significantly shorter in Type 1 diabetes patients in all four CD4+ subsets. Researchers caution that PCR might favor shorter templates, equally among patients and controls.

This clone was counted a few times. What it binds is unknown. This CDR3 is 15 amino acids long. Germline-derived CDR1 and CDR2 are SNHLY and FYNNEI. V gave up 7 bases and J gave up 7 bases; unmatched junction bases: 10. The sequenced template was cDNA made from the entire isolated RNA. Assay: immunoSEQ multiplex PCR; the TCRdb copy retains only in-frame clones and omits some. The sample gives around 16,000 clones, over 45% of which show up once; approximately 0.46% is in the top ten. The clonotype originates from a woman aged 18-35 years in good health. The chain recombines TRBV2 with TRBJ1-4; TRBD1 aligns across 9 bases. Sequencing input: stem cell memory CD4+ T cells from blood. CDR3 bases: TGTGCCAGCACCGAACAGGGGGCGCGAGTTGAAAAACTGTTTTTT. This translates into CASTEQGARVEKLFF.